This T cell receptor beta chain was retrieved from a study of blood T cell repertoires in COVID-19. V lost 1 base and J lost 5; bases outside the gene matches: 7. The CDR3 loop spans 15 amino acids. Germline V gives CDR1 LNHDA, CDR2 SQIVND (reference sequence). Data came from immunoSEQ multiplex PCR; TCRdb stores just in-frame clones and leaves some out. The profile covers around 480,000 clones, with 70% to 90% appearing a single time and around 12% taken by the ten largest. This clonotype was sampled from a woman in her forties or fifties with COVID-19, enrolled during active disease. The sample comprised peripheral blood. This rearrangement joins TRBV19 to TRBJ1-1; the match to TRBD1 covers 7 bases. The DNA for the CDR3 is TGTGCCAGTAGTATAGGGGGGACAGTGGGAACTGAAGCTTTCTTT. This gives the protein CASSIGGTVGTEAFF.